This T cell receptor beta chain was captured in a study of T cells in Graves' hyperthyroidism and ophthalmopathy. Findings and limits, study-wide: Within blood appeared most thyroid clonotypes that had expanded above 0.001.

The investigators amplified TCR beta CDR3 regions from RNA transcripts. Researchers ran a first-round RT-PCR on the TCR CDR3 using the HTBI primer set. A single record per CDR3 protein comes from TCRdb applying MiXCR to the multiplex PCR reads. The table shows approximately 720,000 distinct CDR3 sequences, with roughly a sixth occurring only once. With respect to this clonotype: What it binds is not known.

The CDR3 runs to 15 residues. The germline V and J ends were trimmed by 2 bases and 4 bases, with 11 bases remaining between them. The sequenced material came from blood. The chain uses TRBV12-3 or TRBV12-4 and TRBJ2-2; D unresolved. The receptor comes from a woman in her 50s with Graves' hyperthyroidism that later progressed to Graves' ophthalmopathy. The CDR3 region is CASSLNPAATGELFF. Here the CDR3 DNA reads TGTGCCAGCAGTTTAAATCCAGCAGCCACCGGGGAGCTGTTTTTT.